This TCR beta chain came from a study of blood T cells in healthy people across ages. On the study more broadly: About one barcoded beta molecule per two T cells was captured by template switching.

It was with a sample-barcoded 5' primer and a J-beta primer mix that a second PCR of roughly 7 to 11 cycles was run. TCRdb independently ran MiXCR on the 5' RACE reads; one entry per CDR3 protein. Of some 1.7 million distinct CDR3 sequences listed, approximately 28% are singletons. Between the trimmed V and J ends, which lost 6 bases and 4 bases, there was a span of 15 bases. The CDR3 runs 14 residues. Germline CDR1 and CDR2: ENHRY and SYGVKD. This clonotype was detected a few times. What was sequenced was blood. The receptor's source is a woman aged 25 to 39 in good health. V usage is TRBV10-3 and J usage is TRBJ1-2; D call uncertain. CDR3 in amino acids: CAIRPEGSSYGYTF. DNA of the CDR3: TGTGCCATCAGACCCGAAGGGTCCAGCTATGGCTACACCTTC.